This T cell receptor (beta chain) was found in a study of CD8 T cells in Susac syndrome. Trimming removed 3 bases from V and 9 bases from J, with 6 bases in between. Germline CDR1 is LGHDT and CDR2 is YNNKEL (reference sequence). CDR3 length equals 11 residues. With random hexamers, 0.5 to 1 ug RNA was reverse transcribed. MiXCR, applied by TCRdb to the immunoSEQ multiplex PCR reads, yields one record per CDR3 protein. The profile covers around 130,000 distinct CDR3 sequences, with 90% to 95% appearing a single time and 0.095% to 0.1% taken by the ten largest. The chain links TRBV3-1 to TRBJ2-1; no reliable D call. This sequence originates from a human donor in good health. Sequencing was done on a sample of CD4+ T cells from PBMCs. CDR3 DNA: TGTGCCAGCAGCCAGGGCACTGAGCAGTTCTTC. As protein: CASSQGTEQFF.